What follows are 31 T cell receptor beta chains derived from one specimen sequenced in a study of cytomegalovirus exposure and HLA in healthy donors. Clones were sequenced by immunoSEQ multiplex PCR, and TCRdb holds only the in-frame ones, with some missing. This table holds roughly 310,000 clones, approximately 86% found once. Sequencing input: PBMCs. These receptor sequences come from a man aged 25 to 45 in good health and CMV-seronegative.

This chain uses TRBV6-5 with TRBJ2-3; D not certain. The germline CDR1 and CDR2 sequences are MNHEY and SVGAGI. The CDR3 sequence is 11 residues long. Between the trimmed V and J ends, which lost 5 bases and 8 bases, there was a span of 8 bases. In nucleotides, the CDR3 is TGTGCCAGCAGTACTATTCGTACGCAGTATTTT. Translation gives CASSTIRTQYF.

The DNA for the CDR3 is TGTGCCAGCAGCTTAGGGGCAGTTAGCAATCAGCCCCAGCATTTT. It codes for CASSLGAVSNQPQHF. The V call is TRBV7-9, the J call TRBJ1-5; no reliable D call. Between the trimmed V and J ends, which lost 1 base and 0 bases, there was a span of 7 bases. The germline CDR1 and CDR2 sequences are SEHNR and FQNEAQ (reference sequence). CDR3 length equals 15 residues.

The V call is TRBV7-9, the J call TRBJ1-1; 8 bases fit TRBD1. The CDR3 sequence is 15 residues long. Germline-derived CDR1 and CDR2 are SEHNR and FQNEAQ (reference sequence). J gave up 6 bases and V 5 bases, and 11 bases lay outside the gene matches. The CDR3 sequence: CASSHDRGRGAEAFF. Written as DNA, the CDR3 is TGTGCCAGCAGCCACGACAGGGGTCGTGGGGCTGAAGCTTTCTTT.

This rearrangement joins TRBV6-1 to TRBJ2-7, with D possibly being TRBD1 (6 bases). The CDR3 covers 12 residues. Trimming took 6 bases from V and 3 from J, leaving 9 bases between them. The germline V gene encodes CDR1 MNHNS and CDR2 SASEGT. CDR3 nucleotides: TGTGCCAGCAGCACAGGGTTCTACGAGCAGTACTTC. The encoded protein is CASSTGFYEQYF.

The chain couples TRBV5-4 to TRBJ1-6; no firm D call. Per the germline V gene, CDR1 is SGHNT and CDR2 is YYREEE (reference sequence). V lost 0 bases to trimming and J lost 4 bases, with 8 bases between them. The CDR3 has 15 amino acids. CDR3 residues: CASSLAGIYNSPLHF. CDR3 coding DNA: TGTGCCAGCAGCTTGGCCGGGATTTATAATTCACCCCTCCACTTT.

The genes are TRBV9 and TRBJ1-1; D is possibly TRBD1 (6 bases). The CDR3 spans 12 residues. Trimming removed 0 bases from V and 6 bases from J, with 6 bases in between. The germline V gene has CDR1 SGDLS and CDR2 YYNGEE. This CDR3 reads CASSVGTAEAFF. For the CDR3, the DNA is TGTGCCAGCAGCGTAGGGACAGCTGAAGCTTTCTTT.

This sequence joins TRBV5-6 and TRBJ2-7; TRBD1 agrees at 7 bases. CDR3 length equals 15 residues. Germline V gene lookup returns CDR1 SGHDT and CDR2 YYEEEE. The V segment lost 0 bases and the J segment 1 base; nucleotides outside the gene matches: 4. CDR3 nucleotides: TGTGCCAGCAGCTTGGTCAGACAGGGATCCTACGAGCAGTACTTC. Protein sequence: CASSLVRQGSYEQYF.

This rearrangement joins TRBV11-2 to TRBJ2-5, with 7 bases lining up with TRBD1. V gave up 1 base and J gave up 4 bases; unmatched junction bases: 6. The germline gives CDR1 SGHAT, CDR2 FQNNGV. The CDR3 loop spans 15 amino acids. The CDR3 DNA reads TGTGCCAGCAGCTTAGTACGGACAGGTAGAGAGACCCAGTACTTC. It codes for CASSLVRTGRETQYF. Full variable domain (rest looked up from reference TRBV11-2 and TRBJ2-5): EAGVAQSPRYKIIEKRQSVAFWCNPISGHATLYWYQQILGQGPKLLIQFQNNGVVDDSQLPKDRFSAERLKGVDSTLKIQPAKLEDSAVYLCASSLVRTGRETQYFGPGTRLLVL.

The J gene is TRBJ1-5, the V gene TRBV15; possibly TRBD1 for D (6 bases). Germline loops: CDR1 LNHNV, CDR2 YYDKDF (reference sequence). Trimming stripped 2 bases from V and 2 bases from J, with 10 bases between. CDR3 length equals 15 residues. CDR3 DNA: TGTGCCACCAGCAGAACAAGGACAGGCAATCAGCCCCAGCATTTT. Its protein is CATSRTRTGNQPQHF.

The CDR3 DNA follows: TGCAGCGGAACAGGGGGTAGCACAGATACGCAGTATTTT. Protein sequence: CSGTGGSTDTQYF. The chain couples TRBV29-1 to TRBJ2-3; 8 bases match TRBD1. The CDR3 covers 13 residues. Germline CDR1 is SQVTM and CDR2 is ANQGSEA. V dropped 7 bases and J dropped 0; count of bases not matched to a gene: 3.

V usage is TRBV5-1 and J usage is TRBJ2-7; TRBD1 matches 8 bases. Germline V gene lookup returns CDR1 SGHRS and CDR2 YFSETQ. V trimming: 3 bases; J trimming: 0 bases; junction bases outside the gene matches: 2. This CDR3 has 14 residues. The CDR3 DNA sequence: TGCGCCAGCAGCTCACAGGGGGGCTCCTACGAGCAGTACTTC. Encoded protein: CASSSQGGSYEQYF. Full variable domain (remainder filled in from reference TRBV5-1 and TRBJ2-7): KAGVTQTPRYLIKTRGQQVTLSCSPISGHRSVSWYQQTPGQGLQFLFEYFSETQRNKGNFPGRFSGRQFSNSRSEMNVSTLELGDSALYLCASSSQGGSYEQYFGPGTRLTVT.

In nucleotides, the CDR3 is TGTGCCAGCAGCTTACAGAACGCTCTTGAGTCACCCCTCCACTTT. Its protein is CASSLQNALESPLHF. The chain uses TRBV5-4 and TRBJ1-6; no clear D. V lost 2 bases, J lost 10 bases, and 16 bases lay in between. The CDR3 is 15 residues long. Germline CDR1 reads SGHNT; CDR2 reads YYREEE (reference sequence).

The gene calls are TRBV7-9 and TRBJ2-5; possibly TRBD1 for D (5 bases). The CDR3 length is 14 residues. Germline V CDR1 and CDR2: SEHNR, FQNEAQ (reference sequence). Trimming stripped 3 bases from V and 4 bases from J, with 12 bases between. In DNA form, the CDR3 reads TGTGCCAGCAGCTTGGCCAGGGATCGAGAGACCCAGTACTTC. Protein product: CASSLARDRETQYF.

The V gene is TRBV5-1, the J gene TRBJ2-2; D remains ambiguous. The CDR3 consists of 13 residues. Germline lookup yields CDR1 SGHRS and CDR2 YFSETQ. The V end lost 0 bases, the J end lost 5 bases, and 5 bases lay between the germline ends. This chain's CDR3 is CASSLVVTGELFF. In nucleotides, the CDR3 is TGCGCCAGCAGCTTGGTAGTAACCGGGGAGCTGTTTTTT.

The chain has TRBV5-1 and TRBJ1-2, with 8 nucleotides matching TRBD1. With 2 bases clipped from V and 4 bases from J, the junction kept 7 bases outside the gene matches. There are 15 residues in the CDR3. Germline CDR1 and CDR2: SGHRS and YFSETQ. The CDR3 here is CASSLGQGAPYGYTF. CDR3 DNA sequence: TGCGCCAGCAGCTTAGGACAGGGAGCGCCCTATGGCTACACCTTC.

The rearrangement uses TRBV10-3 and TRBJ2-7; D ambiguous. The germline CDR1 and CDR2 sequences are ENHRY and SYGVKD. V was pared by 4 bases and J by 9 bases, with 13 bases between. The CDR3 contains 12 residues. CDR3 nucleotide sequence: TGTGCCATCAGTGCTTCCTACTTCGGGCAGTACTTC. Translating it yields CAISASYFGQYF.

The chain uses TRBV18 and TRBJ2-1, with 12 bases that match TRBD2. V lost 3 bases, J lost 4 bases, and 4 bases stayed unmatched. Looked up from germline, CDR1 is KGHSH and CDR2 is LQKENI. CDR3 size: 16 residues. CDR3 DNA: TGTGCCAGCTCACCTACCCTAGCGGGGGGGTACAATGAGCAGTTCTTC. Translated, it gives CASSPTLAGGYNEQFF. The variable domain in full, with the rest retrieved from reference TRBV18 and TRBJ2-1, is NAGVMQNPRHLVRRRGQEARLRCSPMKGHSHVYWYRQLPEEGLKFMVYLQKENIIDESGMPKERFSAEFPKEGPSILRIQQVVRGDSAAYFCASSPTLAGGYNEQFFGPGTRLTVL.

The V and J genes are TRBV7-8 and TRBJ2-3; the D gene is possibly TRBD1 (5 bases). The CDR3 spans 14 residues. Looked up from germline, CDR1 is SGHVS and CDR2 is FQNEAQ. V was clipped by 1 base and J by 0 bases, with 5 bases between them. The CDR3 sequence is CASSLDRSTDTQYF. In DNA, the CDR3 is TGTGCCAGCAGCTTAGACAGGAGCACAGATACGCAGTATTTT.

The rearrangement joins TRBV6-5 to TRBJ2-1, with TRBD1 matching over 9 bases. V lost 5 bases to trimming and J lost 4 bases; unmatched junction nucleotides: 3. This CDR3 is built from 14 residues. Germline V gene data show CDR1 as MNHEY and CDR2 as SVGAGI. CDR3 region: CASSGTGTYNEQFF. The DNA of the CDR3 is TGTGCCAGCAGTGGGACAGGGACGTACAATGAGCAGTTCTTC.

The chain carries TRBV4-1 and TRBJ2-1, with 8 bases fitting TRBD1. CDR1 is MGHRA, CDR2 YSYEKL, per germline. This CDR3 spans 15 amino acids. J was trimmed by 4 bases and V by 4 bases; bases with no gene match: 6. The CDR3 sequence is CASSLGTGLYNEQFF. The CDR3 DNA reads TGCGCCAGCAGCCTCGGGACAGGCCTATACAATGAGCAGTTCTTC.

The CDR3 spells CAWSAPDRVWTNTEAFF. The CDR3 DNA reads as TGTGCCTGGAGTGCCCCAGACAGGGTCTGGACGAACACTGAAGCTTTCTTT. The J gene is TRBJ1-1, the V gene TRBV30, with 7 bases fitting TRBD1. Germline CDR1 is GTSNPN and CDR2 is SVGIG (reference sequence). The junction had 12 bases not matched to a gene; V was cut back by 1 base and J by 1 base. This CDR3 spans 17 amino acids.

The rearrangement joins TRBV18 to TRBJ2-7; tentatively, D is TRBD1 (6 bases). The CDR3 spans 14 residues. The germline gives CDR1 KGHSH, CDR2 LQKENI. V lost 3 bases and J lost 3, with 12 bases in between. The CDR3 DNA reads as TGTGCCAGCTCACCGGAGACAGGTTTCTACGAGCAGTACTTC. Amino acids: CASSPETGFYEQYF.

This clone was seen a handful of times. V is TRBV5-4 and J is TRBJ1-2, with TRBD1 matching 10 bases. Germline loops: CDR1 SGHNT, CDR2 YYREEE (reference sequence). This CDR3 has 16 residues. With 4 bases clipped from V and 7 bases from J, the junction kept 13 bases outside the gene matches. In DNA form, the CDR3 reads TGTGCCAGCAGCGCGACCCTCGGGACAGGGGAAGGTGGCTACACCTTC. Amino acid sequence: CASSATLGTGEGGYTF. Using reference TRBV5-4 and TRBJ1-2 for the parts outside the CDR3, the full variable domain is ETGVTQSPTHLIKTRGQQVTLRCSSQSGHNTVSWYQQALGQGPQFIFQYYREEENGRGNFPPRFSGLQFPNYSSELNVNALELDDSALYLCASSATLGTGEGGYTFGSGTRLTVV.

The chain employs TRBV6-1 and TRBJ2-5; 7 nucleotides match TRBD2. J gave up 2 bases and V 2 bases, and 8 bases lay outside the gene matches. Germline CDR1 and CDR2: MNHNS and SASEGT. The CDR3 has 16 residues. The CDR3 reads CASSERSGKPQETQYF. The CDR3 DNA reads as TGTGCCAGCAGTGAAAGGAGCGGGAAACCTCAAGAGACCCAGTACTTC.

In regard to this clone: Other DNA sequences in the same sample also yield this CDR3. This sequence joins TRBV7-9 and TRBJ1-1, with TRBD1 as a possible D gene (6 bases). The CDR3 loop spans 13 amino acids. The germline V gene has CDR1 SEHNR and CDR2 FQNEAQ (reference sequence). Trimming left V 3 bases short and J 5 bases short, with 10 bases between. The CDR3 DNA reads as TGTGCCAGCAGCTTGGGAGGGGGGACTGAAGCTTTCTTT. This encodes CASSLGGGTEAFF.

The V call is TRBV6-5, the J call TRBJ1-2, with TRBD1 matching 11 bases. The J segment lost 3 bases and the V segment lost 5 bases, leaving 5 bases of the junction unmatched. Germline V gene lookup returns CDR1 MNHEY and CDR2 SVGAGI. This CDR3 is 15 amino acids long. The CDR3 sequence is CASSTWTGGYYGYTF. In nucleotides, the CDR3 is TGTGCCAGCAGTACCTGGACAGGGGGCTACTATGGCTACACCTTC.

CDR3 sequence reads: CASSQGLAGASYEQYF. The CDR3, as DNA: TGCGCCAGCAGCCAAGGACTAGCGGGGGCCTCCTACGAGCAGTACTTC. The rearrangement links TRBV4-1 to TRBJ2-7, with 12 bases matching TRBD2. The CDR3 runs 16 residues. The junction had 1 base not matched to a gene; V was cut back by 1 base and J by 0 bases. Germline CDR1 MGHRA, CDR2 YSYEKL.

V is TRBV5-1 and J is TRBJ2-3, with no clear D. The V end lost 4 bases, the J end lost 4 bases, and 7 bases lay between the germline ends. Per the germline V gene, CDR1 is SGHRS and CDR2 is YFSETQ. This CDR3 contains 12 residues. CDR3 amino acids: CASSPSPDTQYF. The CDR3 DNA reads TGCGCCAGCAGCCCCTCTCCAGATACGCAGTATTTT.

CDR3 protein: CASSVSRFAGNTIYF. CDR3 nucleotides: TGTGCCAGTAGTGTGAGCAGGTTCGCCGGAAACACCATATATTTT. V usage is TRBV19 and J usage is TRBJ1-3, with no clear D. V was clipped by 5 bases and J by 4 bases, with 15 bases between them. Germline V gene lookup returns CDR1 LNHDA and CDR2 SQIVND (reference sequence). The CDR3 covers 15 residues.

The chain has TRBV6-5 and TRBJ1-2; D ambiguous. Deletions cut 0 bases from V and 8 bases from J, with 13 bases between. CDR1 MNHEY and CDR2 SVGAGI come from the germline V gene. The CDR3 totals 14 residues. Here the CDR3 reads CASSYSRISGGYTF. The CDR3 DNA follows: TGTGCCAGCAGTTACTCCCGAATCTCAGGCGGCTACACCTTC.

The J gene is TRBJ1-1, the V gene TRBV27; tentatively, D is TRBD1 (5 bases). This CDR3 contains 17 residues. Germline CDR1 and CDR2: MNHEY and SMNVEV (reference sequence). V was trimmed by 6 bases and J by 1 base, leaving 21 bases between them. CDR3 protein: CASRTTGGRLWNTEAFF. The CDR3 region has the DNA TGTGCCAGCAGGACTACGGGGGGACGGCTGTGGAACACTGAAGCTTTCTTT.